Shown below are 8 T cell receptor beta chains from a single sample sequenced in a study of CD8+ T cells in alopecia areata. Treatment reported: oral pan-JAK inhibitor, 5-10 mg twice daily. The authors extracted RNA and reverse transcribed it into cDNA as the sequencing template. Produced via immunoSEQ multiplex PCR; TCRdb's table is partial and in-frame only. The sample consists of about 180,000 clones, about 55% of them appearing once. The material was CD8+ T cells sorted from blood, obtained at week 24, from a patient treated with tofacitinib. Every receptor here comes from a human donor with alopecia areata.

This sequence joins TRBV9 and TRBJ2-3; D may be TRBD1 or TRBD2 (5 bases each). CDR1 SGDLS and CDR2 YYNGEE come from the germline V gene. The CDR3 contains 16 residues. V was shortened by 3 bases and J by 6 bases, with 20 bases between the two germline ends. CDR3 bases: TGTGCCAGCAGCGGGGACCATCTTGTTCGTTCCGATACGCAGTATTTT. Protein: CASSGDHLVRSDTQYF.

The table lists this clone with a few counts. The V call is TRBV7-2, the J call TRBJ2-2; weak D call: TRBD1 (6 bases). V lost 3 bases and J 7 bases, leaving 12 bases between the germline ends. Germline loops: CDR1 SGHTA, CDR2 FQGNSA. The CDR3 loop spans 14 amino acids. CDR3 amino acids: CASSFPWGHGELFF. The DNA of the CDR3 is TGTGCCAGCAGCTTCCCGTGGGGGCACGGGGAGCTGTTTTTT.

The rearrangement uses TRBV27 and TRBJ2-5; 9 bases fit TRBD2. The trim removed 3 bases at V and 9 bases at J, leaving 8 bases unmatched. This CDR3 has 14 residues. The germline CDR1 and CDR2 sequences are MNHEY and SMNVEV (reference sequence). CDR3 DNA sequence: TGTGCCAGCAGTTTTGGTAGCGGGGGTACCTCCCAGTACTTC. Encoded protein: CASSFGSGGTSQYF.

This clone was seen only once. CDR3 bases: TGTGCCAGCAGCCCCGACGGGGTCGTGGGGGGGGCCAACGTCCTGACTTTC. As protein: CASSPDGVVGGANVLTF. This chain joins TRBV5-6 and TRBJ2-6; D might be TRBD2 (5 bases). V dropped 4 bases and J dropped 4 bases, with 18 bases sitting between them. The CDR3 length is 17 residues. CDR1 SGHDT and CDR2 YYEEEE come from the germline V gene.

This clone was counted between two and nine times. The chain couples TRBV10-3 to TRBJ2-2; possibly TRBD2 for D (6 bases). The V gene lost 6 bases and the J gene lost 4 bases, with 9 bases spanning the gap. The germline CDR1 and CDR2 sequences are ENHRY and SYGVKD. The CDR3 runs 13 residues. The CDR3 sequence is CAISARGTGELFF. The CDR3 nucleotides read TGTGCCATCAGCGCGCGGGGCACCGGGGAGCTGTTTTTT.

This clone appeared a few times. The chain has TRBV29-1 and TRBJ2-3, with a weak D call TRBD2 (6 bases). The germline V and J ends were trimmed by 6 bases and 3 bases, with 19 bases remaining between them. Germline assignment: CDR1 SQVTM and CDR2 ANQGSEA. The CDR3 is made up of 15 amino acids. CDR3 residues: CSVGGPNPRTDTQYF. CDR3 nucleotide sequence: TGCAGCGTGGGGGGACCCAACCCCCGGACAGATACGCAGTATTTT.

V gene TRBV4-1 combines with J gene TRBJ1-2; D may be TRBD1 (5 bases). Per the germline V gene, CDR1 is MGHRA and CDR2 is YSYEKL. The CDR3 totals 15 residues. The V end lost 0 bases, the J end lost 1 base, and 9 bases lay between the germline ends. The CDR3 protein is CASSQDDSGNYGYTF. CDR3 DNA: TGCGCCAGCAGCCAAGATGACAGCGGTAACTATGGCTACACCTTC.

The chain uses TRBV5-1 and TRBJ1-2, with D unresolved. The germline V gene encodes CDR1 SGHRS and CDR2 YFSETQ. This CDR3 contains 16 residues. Trimming cost V 4 bases and J 4 bases, with 20 bases left between them. CDR3 protein: CASSPADGVNLYGYTF. The CDR3 nucleotides read TGCGCCAGCAGCCCGGCGGACGGCGTTAACCTCTATGGCTACACCTTC.